These 9 T cell receptor beta chains were sequenced from one sample in a study of cytomegalovirus exposure and HLA in healthy donors. In the PCR, 60 Vbeta and 13 Jbeta primers were used. Sequencing used immunoSEQ multiplex PCR; TCRdb keeps in-frame clones, though not all of them. The sample lists some 150,000 clones, approximately 8.9% occurring once. The specimen sequenced was PBMCs. The receptors were sampled from a middle-aged woman in good health and CMV-seropositive.

The DNA for the CDR3 is TGTGCCAGCAGCTTGGCCAACTACGAGCAGTACTTC. This codes for CASSLANYEQYF. The genes are TRBV5-4 and TRBJ2-7; D is uncertain. V lost 0 bases and J 3 bases, leaving 4 bases between the germline ends. CDR1 and CDR2 (germline): SGHNT, YYREEE (reference sequence). The CDR3 runs to 12 residues.

V usage is TRBV4-3 and J usage is TRBJ2-1, with D possibly being TRBD2 (5 bases). V was cut by 4 bases and J by 7 bases, with 17 bases left in between. Germline assignment: CDR1 LGHNA and CDR2 YSLEER. CDR3 length: 15 residues. The CDR3 DNA is TGCGCCAGCAGCCGAAGATCGGGGTACGAGAATGAGCAGTTCTTC. Protein product: CASSRRSGYENEQFF.

This clone appeared a few times. This chain uses TRBV7-2 with TRBJ1-1; TRBD1 matches at 7 bases. In germline, CDR1 is SGHTA, CDR2 FQGNSA. The CDR3 length is 13 residues. The V gene end was trimmed by 5 bases and the J gene end by 3 bases; junction bases not matched to a gene: 3. CDR3 in DNA: TGTGCCAGCAGCCGGGACAGATACACTGAAGCTTTCTTT. This sequence encodes CASSRDRYTEAFF.

This clone was counted a few times. The chain combines TRBV6-1 with TRBJ1-6, with D unclear. Per germline, CDR1 MNHNS and CDR2 SASEGT. Trimming pared 1 base from V and 3 bases from J, leaving 10 bases between. The length of the CDR3 is 16 residues. CDR3 sequence (DNA): TGTGCCAGCAGTGAAGAATACAGCTTCTATAATTCACCCCTCCACTTT. It encodes CASSEEYSFYNSPLHF.

This clone was found a few times. An end of the junction does not agree with germline; a read error may underlie this. The V call is TRBV6-1, the J call TRBJ1-1; 7 bases match TRBD1. Germline values: CDR1 MNHNS, CDR2 SASEGT. The CDR3 is 13 residues long. As DNA, the CDR3 is TGTGCCAGCAAAGGGACAGCCAACAGTGAAGCTTTCTTT. Its translation is CASKGTANSEAFF.

This clone was counted between two and nine times. The V and J genes are TRBV9 and TRBJ2-7, with a weak D call TRBD2 (6 bases). CDR3 length: 15 amino acids. V lost 3 bases and J 1 base, leaving 14 bases between the germline ends. Germline V gene sequence: CDR1 SGDLS, CDR2 YYNGEE. The CDR3 DNA follows: TGTGCCAGCAGCGCCCAGATGGGGGGTTCCTACGAGCAGTACTTC. Translating it yields CASSAQMGGSYEQYF.

This clone was found a few times. The V gene is TRBV7-2, the J gene TRBJ1-5; D gene unclear. The CDR3 sequence is 14 residues long. Germline V lookup: CDR1 SGHTA, CDR2 FQGNSA. V lost 1 base and J 6 bases, leaving 10 bases between the germline ends. The chain's CDR3 is CASSLDAGFQPQHF. CDR3 nucleotide sequence: TGTGCCAGCAGCTTAGATGCGGGTTTTCAGCCCCAGCATTTT. The full variable domain, with the rest looked up from reference TRBV7-2 and TRBJ1-5, is GAGVSQSPSNKVTEKGKDVELRCDPISGHTALYWYRQSLGQGLEFLIYFQGNSAPDKSGLPSDRFSAERTGGSVSTLTIQRTQQEDSAVYLCASSLDAGFQPQHFGDGTRLSIL.

V and J are TRBV29-1 and TRBJ1-2; D gene uncertain. There are 14 residues in the CDR3. Germline V gene sequence: CDR1 SQVTM, CDR2 ANQGSEA. V was trimmed by 8 bases and J by 2 bases, leaving 18 bases between them. In nucleotides, the CDR3 is TGCAGCATCGCCCCCCCCGGGAGAAACTATGGCTACACCTTC. Its translation is CSIAPPGRNYGYTF.

This clone occurred a few times. This chain connects TRBV6-5 to TRBJ2-5, with D possibly matching TRBD2 (5 bases). CDR3 size: 14 residues. Germline values: CDR1 MNHEY, CDR2 SVGAGI. Trimming took 6 bases from V and 5 from J, leaving 16 bases between them. CDR3 DNA sequence: TGTGCCAGCAGCTCTTTATTAGGGAGCGAGACCCAGTACTTC. It is translated as CASSSLLGSETQYF.